Presented here are 13 T cell receptor beta chains from one specimen sequenced in a study of lymphopenia after photon versus proton radiotherapy. Assay: immunoSEQ multiplex PCR; the TCRdb copy retains only in-frame clones and omits some. The sample includes 40,000 to 55,000 clones, more than 85% seen only once; the top ten take 15% to 20%. Sequenced here: peripheral blood, sampled from a patient treated with photon-based radiotherapy. All receptors derive from a woman aged 40 to 50 with cholangiocarcinoma.

The genes are TRBV6-6 and TRBJ2-3; D possibly uses TRBD1 or TRBD2 (6 bases each). Trimming left V 7 bases short and J 6 bases short, with 14 bases between. Germline V CDR1 and CDR2: MNHNY, SVGAGI (reference sequence). The CDR3 runs to 13 residues. The CDR3 DNA follows: TGTGCCAGCATCCGGGGGCAGGGGGATACGCAGTATTTT. Protein: CASIRGQGDTQYF.

The chain joins TRBV19 to TRBJ2-7; D is perhaps TRBD2 (6 bases). CDR3 size: 13 residues. The ends were cut back, 6 bases at V and 7 bases at J, with 16 bases in the middle. Germline-derived CDR1 and CDR2 are LNHDA and SQIVND (reference sequence). This chain's CDR3 is CASSYLIGGEQYF. The CDR3 coding sequence is TGTGCCAGTAGCTACCTAATCGGAGGGGAGCAGTACTTC.

The chain couples TRBV11-1 to TRBJ1-1; TRBD1 is a possible D gene (6 bases). This CDR3 is built from 16 residues. Trimming pared 4 bases from V and 1 base from J, leaving 16 bases between. Germline values: CDR1 SGHAT, CDR2 FQDESV (reference sequence). CDR3 nucleotide sequence: TGTGCCAGCAGCTCGCCTACAGGGAGGTGGAACACTGAAGCTTTCTTT. It translates to CASSSPTGRWNTEAFF.

This chain connects TRBV12-2 to TRBJ2-5; TRBD2 is the table's D call, not checked against the DNA. TRBV12-2 is designated a pseudogene. This CDR3 contains 13 residues. CDR3 in amino acids: CASRLVPSKTQYF. Here the CDR3 DNA reads TGTGCAAGTCGCTTAGTCCCCTCTAAGACCCAGTACTTC.

This clone was observed a few times. The chain has TRBV7-9 and TRBJ2-7, with TRBD1 as a possible D gene (5 bases). There are 15 residues in the CDR3. Germline V gene lookup returns CDR1 SEHNR and CDR2 FQNEAQ (reference sequence). Trimming took off 8 bases at V and 0 bases at J, with 17 bases between the two ends. CDR3 nucleotides: TGTGCCAGCGGACAAGGGGCCTTCAGCTCCTACGAGCAGTACTTC. It translates to CASGQGAFSSYEQYF.

The chain is built from TRBV5-1 and TRBJ1-1; no definite D call. The CDR3 loop spans 13 amino acids. Trimming took off 2 bases at V and 1 base at J, with 6 bases between the two ends. CDR1 is SGHRS and CDR2 is YFSETQ in the germline V gene. CDR3 sequence (DNA): TGCGCCAGCAGCTTCGGAGGGAACACTGAAGCTTTCTTT. Encoded protein: CASSFGGNTEAFF.

The sample holds a few counts of this clone. This chain uses TRBV6-5 with TRBJ1-2, with a weak D call TRBD1 (6 bases). Trimming removed 7 bases from V and 4 bases from J, with 19 bases in between. Germline CDR1 MNHEY, CDR2 SVGAGI. CDR3 length: 15 residues. CDR3 residues: CASNRNREYGYGYTF. The CDR3 DNA follows: TGTGCCAGCAATCGAAACAGGGAGTATGGCTATGGCTACACCTTC.

This chain joins TRBV9 and TRBJ2-3; D possibly matches TRBD1 or TRBD2 (5 bases each). Per the germline V gene, CDR1 is SGDLS and CDR2 is YYNGEE. Trimming took off 0 bases at V and 5 bases at J, with 25 bases between the two ends. This CDR3 has 19 residues. The CDR3 nucleotides read TGTGCCAGCAGCGTAGCTACCCGGGCATTGGGCAGGGCGGGAGATACGCAGTATTTT. This translates into CASSVATRALGRAGDTQYF.

This sequence joins TRBV5-1 and TRBJ1-1; 8 nucleotides agree with TRBD1. CDR1 and CDR2 from the germline V gene are SGHRS and YFSETQ. This CDR3 region has 12 residues. V was clipped by 8 bases and J by 5 bases; unmatched bases: 5. CDR3 sequence: CASRQGWTEAFF. The CDR3 DNA follows: TGCGCCAGTAGACAGGGGTGGACTGAAGCTTTCTTT.

This rearrangement joins TRBV4-2 to TRBJ2-6, with 10 bases lining up with TRBD1. The V and J ends lost 4 bases and 1 base, in that order; junction bases with no gene match: 4. This CDR3 has 17 residues. Per the germline V gene, CDR1 is LGHNA and CDR2 is YNFKEQ. The CDR3 spells CASSPRGQGSGANVLTF. CDR3 DNA: TGTGCCAGCAGCCCCAGGGGACAGGGGTCTGGGGCCAACGTCCTGACTTTC.

The chain uses TRBV2 and TRBJ2-1; TRBD2 might be the D (6 bases). Trimming cost V 4 bases and J 7 bases, with 14 bases left between them. Per the germline V gene, CDR1 is SNHLY and CDR2 is FYNNEI. The CDR3 sequence is 14 residues long. The DNA of the CDR3 is TGTGCCAGCAGTGGTACGGGAGTACGGAATGAGCAGTTCTTC. It encodes CASSGTGVRNEQFF. The variable domain in full, completed from reference TRBV2 and TRBJ2-1, reads EPEVTQTPSHQVTQMGQEVILRCVPISNHLYFYWYRQILGQKVEFLVSFYNNEISEKSEIFDDQFSVERPDGSNFTLKIRSTKLEDSAMYFCASSGTGVRNEQFFGPGTRLTVL.

DNA of the CDR3: TGTGCCAGCAGGCCGGGGGGTCGAGGGACCCAGTACTTC. This sequence encodes CASRPGGRGTQYF. V is TRBV6-5 and J is TRBJ2-5, with TRBD2 matching over 7 bases. Unmatched junction bases numbered 8, after V lost 6 bases and J lost 7 bases. From germline, CDR1 is MNHEY and CDR2 SVGAGI. The CDR3 has 13 residues.

The gene calls are TRBV2 and TRBJ2-3; 14 bases align to TRBD2. The CDR3 loop spans 18 amino acids. In germline, CDR1 is SNHLY, CDR2 FYNNEI. V shed 4 bases and J 2 bases; nucleotides not matched to a gene: 8. CDR3 nucleotides: TGTGCCAGCAGTGGCCCGGGACTAGCGGGAGACACCACAGATACGCAGTATTTT. Translating gives CASSGPGLAGDTTDTQYF.